These T cell receptor beta chains were read from a single sample in a study of T cell responses to AZD1222 COVID-19 vaccine. Clones were read by immunoSEQ multiplex PCR, and TCRdb kept only the in-frame ones, dropping some. The sample yields over 150,000 clones, roughly 87% seen once. Sequencing was performed on peripheral blood, taken on day 0 of AZD1222 vaccination. These receptors originate from an adult in good health. Both conserved end residues are part of each CDR3. Fields, in order: D gene, J gene, V gene, CDR3 protein, CDR3 DNA. The D gene is left open where the match is weak.

>.|TRBJ2-7|TRBV19
CASSMTGTGFYEQYF
TGTGCCAGTAGTATGACCGGGACCGGCTTTTACGAGCAGTACTTC
>TRBD2|TRBJ2-1|TRBV6-5
CASSSGLGKFF
TGTGCCAGCAGTTCGGGACTAGGAAAGTTCTTC
>.|TRBJ2-5|TRBV19
CASSRSRDLSSQETQYF
TGTGCCAGTAGCCGATCCAGGGACCTATCATCCCAAGAGACCCAGTACTTC
>TRBD2|TRBJ2-7|TRBV4-1
CASSQDELAGDEQYF
TGCGCCAGCAGCCAAGATGAGCTAGCGGGAGACGAGCAGTACTTC
>.|TRBJ1-2|TRBV6-5
CASSYLGSKSYGYTF
TGTGCCAGCAGTTACCTGGGCTCGAAAAGCTATGGCTACACCTTC
>.|TRBJ1-3|TRBV2
CASSSRQFSGNTIYF
TGTGCCAGCAGTAGCAGGCAGTTCTCTGGAAACACCATATATTTT
>.|TRBJ1-5|TRBV6-5
CASTWLGEGWQPQHF
TGTGCCAGCACGTGGCTAGGGGAAGGCTGGCAGCCCCAGCATTTT
>.|TRBJ1-6|TRBV10-2
CASRGDVGSPLHF
TGCGCCAGTCGGGGCGACGTGGGCTCACCCCTCCACTTT
>.|TRBJ1-3|TRBV5-1
CASTEAPGNTIYF
TGCGCCAGCACCGAGGCCCCTGGAAACACCATATATTTT
>.|TRBJ2-6|TRBV6-4
CASSDFSGANVLTF
TGTGCCAGCAGTGATTTCTCTGGGGCCAACGTCCTGACTTTC
>.|TRBJ2-1|TRBV9
CASSVSGTMNEQFF
TGTGCCAGCAGCGTCAGCGGGACAATGAATGAGCAGTTCTTC
>.|TRBJ1-5|TRBV30
CAWSATVSNQPQHF
TGTGCCTGGAGTGCAACGGTCAGCAATCAGCCCCAGCATTTT
>.|TRBJ2-6|TRBV19
CASREGARTGANVLTF
TGTGCCAGTAGGGAGGGGGCGCGAACTGGGGCCAACGTCCTGACTTTC
>TRBD1|TRBJ2-3|TRBV30
CAWSGQGLNTDTQYF
TGTGCCTGGAGTGGACAGGGTCTCAACACAGATACGCAGTATTTT
>.|TRBJ2-1|TRBV19
CASSIGLAFYNEQFF
TGTGCCAGTAGTATCGGCCTAGCGTTCTACAATGAGCAGTTCTTC
>TRBD2|TRBJ2-3|TRBV7-7
CASSLRTSGTDTQYF
TGTGCCAGCAGCTTGAGGACTAGCGGCACAGATACGCAGTATTTT